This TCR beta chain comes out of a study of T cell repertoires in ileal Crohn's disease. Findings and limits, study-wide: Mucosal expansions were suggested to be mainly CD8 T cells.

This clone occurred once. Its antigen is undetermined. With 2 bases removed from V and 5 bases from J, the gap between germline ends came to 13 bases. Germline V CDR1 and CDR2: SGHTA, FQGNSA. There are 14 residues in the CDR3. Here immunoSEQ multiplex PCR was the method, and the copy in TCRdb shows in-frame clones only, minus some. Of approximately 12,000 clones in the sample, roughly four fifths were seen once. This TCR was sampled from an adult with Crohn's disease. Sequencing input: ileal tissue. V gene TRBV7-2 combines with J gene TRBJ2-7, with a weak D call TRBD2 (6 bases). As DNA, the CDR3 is TGTGCCAGCAGCTTAAGATCGGGGGTTCACGAGCAGTACTTC. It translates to CASSLRSGVHEQYF.